This T cell receptor (beta chain) comes out of a study of T-cell memory formation after mild COVID-19. Study-level findings and limits: There was a balanced CD4/CD8 profile in clones contracting day 15 to 85, and later expanders leaned CD4+. Within pre-infection memory, some responding clones were found, suggesting cross-reactive memory joined. Contracting CD8+ clones were enriched in EMRA, CD4+ mainly in CM and EM.

Concerning this clonotype: Its target is not known.

Germline V gives CDR1 MNHEY, CDR2 SMNVEV (reference sequence). This CDR3 spans 15 amino acids. V was cut by 4 bases and J by 6 bases, with 15 bases left in between. Amplification by 5'RACE using constant-segment primers produced TCR alpha and TCR beta cDNA libraries that carried sample barcodes and UMIs. TCRdb used MiXCR to reprocess the 5' RACE reads, holding one entry per CDR3 protein. The repertoire holds roughly 580,000 distinct CDR3 sequences, with approximately 18% as singletons. The rearrangement joins TRBV27 to TRBJ2-2; the D gene is possibly TRBD1 (5 bases). The specimen was PBMCs or a T cell subset sorted from them (not recorded which). The sequence came from an adult woman who had mild COVID-19 (a few samples of this study predate the infection). Cell type and time point are not known. In DNA, the CDR3 is TGTGCCAGCAGTTCTACACCAGGGTCCGCCGGGGAGCTGTTTTTT. It encodes CASSSTPGSAGELFF.